The 29 T cell receptor beta chains presented below share a single source sample, sequenced in a study of blood T cell repertoires in COVID-19. Sequenced by immunoSEQ multiplex PCR; TCRdb stores in-frame clones only, minus some. In the table there are over 150,000 clones, 65% to 85% of which are singletons. Sequencing was done on a sample of peripheral blood. All receptors derive from a woman in her 40s with COVID-19, enrolled during active disease.

This chain uses TRBV3-1 (or the pseudogene TRBV3-2) with TRBJ1-1; D remains ambiguous. The CDR3 spans 11 residues. V was pared by 0 bases and J by 11 bases, with 7 bases between. CDR1 LGHDT and CDR2 YNNKEL come from the germline V gene (reference sequence). The CDR3 coding sequence is TGTGCCAGCAGCCAAGATCCCGAGGCTTTCTTT. It is translated as CASSQDPEAFF.

The chain employs TRBV5-1 and TRBJ1-1; D remains ambiguous. Between the trimmed V and J ends, which lost 6 bases and 2 bases, there was a span of 11 bases. The CDR3 is 13 residues long. Looked up from germline, CDR1 is SGHRS and CDR2 is YFSETQ. CDR3 region: CASIPLLNTEAFF. The CDR3 bases are TGCGCCAGCATCCCCCTCCTTAACACTGAAGCTTTCTTT.

The J gene is TRBJ2-2, the V gene TRBV12-3 or TRBV12-4, with unresolved D. The length of the CDR3 is 12 residues. V was pared by 11 bases and J by 5 bases, with 12 bases between. The CDR3 DNA sequence: TGTGCCGGCCTGGGCCGGACCGGGGAGCTGTTTTTT. It encodes CAGLGRTGELFF.

The V and J genes are TRBV20-1 and TRBJ2-7; TRBD1 might be the D (6 bases). The CDR3 totals 11 residues. Trimming removed 5 bases at V and 4 bases at J, with 9 bases between. CDR1 and CDR2 from the germline V gene are DFQATT and SNEGSKA (reference sequence). The DNA for the CDR3 is TGCAGTGCTCAAGGGGGTTACGAGCAGTACTTC. Translation: CSAQGGYEQYF.

The chain's CDR3 is CASSAIGGGAGQPQHF. Written as DNA, the CDR3 is TGTGCCAGCAGCGCCATCGGGGGGGGCGCCGGTCAGCCCCAGCATTTT. The chain joins TRBV7-6 to TRBJ1-5; D might be TRBD1 (6 bases). V gave up 5 bases and J gave up 6 bases, with 20 bases separating them. Germline assignment: CDR1 SGHVS and CDR2 FNYEAQ. The CDR3 loop spans 16 amino acids.

Note on this clone: An end of the junction does not agree with germline; a read error may underlie this. The rearrangement joins TRBV12-3 or TRBV12-4 to TRBJ2-7; D is perhaps TRBD2 (5 bases). There are 12 residues in the CDR3. DNA of the CDR3: TGTGCCAGCAGTTTAGGAGACTACGAGCGGTACTTC. It is translated as CASSLGDYERYF.

The chain carries TRBV19 and TRBJ2-2; 7 nucleotides match TRBD1. CDR1 is LNHDA, CDR2 SQIVND, per germline (reference sequence). The CDR3 runs 15 residues. Germline trimming cut 5 bases from V and 0 bases from J; bases unmatched to any gene: 3. CDR3 DNA sequence: TGTGCCAGTAGTGAGACAGGGTCGAACACCGGGGAGCTGTTTTTT. Translating gives CASSETGSNTGELFF.

The chain uses TRBV19 and TRBJ1-3; D is ambiguous. The CDR3 is 15 residues long. Germline CDR1 reads LNHDA; CDR2 reads SQIVND (reference sequence). The V end lost 3 bases, the J end lost 0 bases, and 9 bases lay between the germline ends. Here the CDR3 reads CASSIRGPSGNTIYF. CDR3 sequence (DNA): TGTGCCAGTAGTATTCGGGGTCCCTCTGGAAACACCATATATTTT.

The chain employs TRBV7-9 and TRBJ2-7; 7 bases are a match to TRBD1. V lost 4 bases to trimming and J lost 2 bases; unmatched junction nucleotides: 14. The CDR3 is made up of 17 amino acids. Germline loops: CDR1 SEHNR, CDR2 FQNEAQ (reference sequence). CDR3 region: CASSSTRTGVTPYEQYF. In nucleotides, the CDR3 is TGTGCCAGCAGCTCTACGAGGACAGGCGTTACGCCCTACGAGCAGTACTTC.

The chain recombines TRBV6-1 with TRBJ1-2; D gene uncertain. The CDR3 has 13 residues. Deletions cut 0 bases from V and 7 bases from J, with 9 bases between. Per germline, CDR1 MNHNS and CDR2 SASEGT. CDR3 sequence (DNA): TGTGCCAGCAGTGAAGCGCTGGGAGGTGGCTACACCTTC. This sequence encodes CASSEALGGGYTF.

J is TRBJ2-7 and V is TRBV13, with 7 nucleotides matching TRBD2. The V segment lost 6 bases and the J segment 0 bases; nucleotides outside the gene matches: 20. The CDR3 has 19 residues. Per the germline V gene, CDR1 is PRHDT and CDR2 is FYEKMQ (reference sequence). CDR3 in DNA: TGTGCCAGCAGTTCAGACTCCCCCGTTTATCCGGGGGGCTCCTACGAGCAGTACTTC. Translation gives CASSSDSPVYPGGSYEQYF.

This CDR3 reads CASIDRRHTGELFF. The CDR3 DNA is TGTGCCAGTATAGACAGGAGACACACCGGGGAGCTGTTTTTT. V is TRBV19 and J is TRBJ2-2; a possible D gene is TRBD1 (6 bases). This CDR3 contains 14 residues. Germline loops: CDR1 LNHDA, CDR2 SQIVND (reference sequence). V dropped 7 bases and J dropped 3 bases, with 12 bases sitting between them.

V and J are TRBV6-4 and TRBJ2-2, with 7 positions matching TRBD2. The CDR3 consists of 14 residues. The germline CDR1 and CDR2 sequences are MRHNA and SNTAGT. V shed 7 bases and J 4 bases; nucleotides not matched to a gene: 6. The CDR3, as DNA: TGTGCCAGCATGGCTTCGGGGGGCACCGGGGAGCTGTTTTTT. Residues: CASMASGGTGELFF.

This chain links TRBV10-3 with TRBJ1-5; D is undetermined. The V end was cut by 6 bases, the J end by 6 bases, with 12 bases between. Germline CDR1 and CDR2: ENHRY and SYGVKD. The CDR3 loop spans 13 amino acids. The CDR3 spells CAISPGRVQPQHF. The CDR3 DNA reads TGTGCCATCAGCCCTGGGAGGGTTCAGCCCCAGCATTTT.

This clone has ten or more counts. This sequence joins TRBV6-8 and TRBJ1-1; the D gene is possibly TRBD1 (6 bases). V dropped 11 bases and J dropped 4 bases, with 17 bases sitting between them. Germline V gene sequence: CDR1 MNHGY, CDR2 SAAAGT. The CDR3 is 13 residues long. CDR3 in DNA: TGTGCCTCCGGGGGGGGCTTGGGCACTGAAGCTTTCTTT. Translation: CASGGGLGTEAFF.

The genes are TRBV27 and TRBJ1-5; 8 bases fit TRBD1. CDR3 length equals 15 residues. Per germline, CDR1 MNHEY and CDR2 SMNVEV (reference sequence). V was clipped by 4 bases and J by 5 bases; unmatched bases: 7. CDR3 loop: CASSSLDREDQPQHF. The CDR3 DNA is TGTGCCAGCAGTTCATTGGACAGGGAGGATCAGCCCCAGCATTTT.

This clone was observed many times. The chain has TRBV5-1 and TRBJ1-1; the match to TRBD1 covers 8 bases. The germline V gene encodes CDR1 SGHRS and CDR2 YFSETQ. V gave up 1 base and J gave up 4 bases; unmatched junction bases: 3. The CDR3 contains 14 residues. CDR3 sequence: CASSLLTGGTEAFF. In DNA form, the CDR3 reads TGCGCCAGCAGCTTGCTCACAGGGGGCACTGAAGCTTTCTTT.

The chain links TRBV19 to TRBJ1-1; D might be TRBD1 (5 bases). CDR3 length: 16 amino acids. CDR1 is LNHDA and CDR2 is SQIVND in the germline V gene (reference sequence). The V gene lost 5 bases and the J gene lost 0 bases, with 16 bases spanning the gap. CDR3: CASSSLTGGVNTEAFF. DNA of the CDR3: TGTGCCAGTAGTTCTCTCACTGGGGGGGTGAACACTGAAGCTTTCTTT.

The CDR3 loop is CASSPGSSNQPQHF. CDR3 in DNA: TGTGCCAGCAGCCCGGGGTCCAGCAATCAGCCCCAGCATTTT. The genes are TRBV7-9 and TRBJ1-5; D gene unclear. The V end lost 5 bases, the J end lost 1 base, and 9 bases lay between the germline ends. The CDR3 spans 14 residues. Germline-derived CDR1 and CDR2 are SEHNR and FQNEAQ (reference sequence).

The chain has TRBV5-6 and TRBJ2-7; D not certain. In germline, CDR1 is SGHDT, CDR2 YYEEEE. V lost 6 bases and J 2 bases, leaving 9 bases between the germline ends. The CDR3 is made up of 12 amino acids. CDR3 nucleotide sequence: TGTGCCAGCACTACCTCCGCCTACGAGCAGTACTTC. The encoded protein is CASTTSAYEQYF. Drawing the rest from reference TRBV5-6 and TRBJ2-7, the complete variable domain is DAGVTQSPTHLIKTRGQQVTLRCSPKSGHDTVSWYQQALGQGPQFIFQYYEEEERQRGNFPDRFSGHQFPNYSSELNVNALLLGDSALYLCASTTSAYEQYFGPGTRLTVT.

The rearrangement uses TRBV18 and TRBJ1-6; 7 bases match TRBD1. CDR3 size: 14 residues. With V trimmed by 6 bases and J by 7 bases, 6 bases remained unmatched. CDR1 is KGHSH and CDR2 is LQKENI in the germline V gene. Here the CDR3 reads CASSSGTANSPLHF. CDR3 nucleotide sequence: TGTGCCAGCTCCTCGGGGACAGCGAATTCACCCCTCCACTTT.

This chain uses TRBV27 with TRBJ2-3; TRBD2 might be the D (6 bases). The CDR3 runs to 15 residues. V was clipped by 8 bases and J by 8 bases, with 23 bases between them. Germline V gene data show CDR1 as MNHEY and CDR2 as SMNVEV (reference sequence). CDR3: CASGSWVLMEGTQYF. The CDR3 DNA follows: TGTGCCAGCGGAAGCTGGGTCCTGATGGAGGGTACGCAGTATTTT.

The V gene is TRBV10-3, the J gene TRBJ1-2; the D gene is possibly TRBD1 (6 bases). Germline V gene sequence: CDR1 ENHRY, CDR2 SYGVKD. This CDR3 region has 18 residues. V was clipped by 1 base and J by 4 bases, with 22 bases between them. The CDR3 sequence: CAISEFGTGRRGSYGYTF. The CDR3 DNA reads as TGTGCCATCAGTGAGTTTGGTACAGGGAGAAGGGGAAGCTATGGCTACACCTTC.

J is TRBJ2-1 and V is TRBV20-1; D gene ambiguous. This CDR3 is built from 11 residues. The V gene lost 5 bases and the J gene lost 8 bases, with 10 bases spanning the gap. Germline CDR1 and CDR2: DFQATT and SNEGSKA (reference sequence). CDR3 DNA sequence: TGCAGTGCTCCAACCCACTATGAGCAGTTCTTC. This gives the protein CSAPTHYEQFF.

The chain carries TRBV19 and TRBJ1-5; 8 nucleotides align to TRBD1. This CDR3 region has 15 residues. The ends lost 2 bases at V and 6 bases at J; junction bases unmatched: 6. Germline values: CDR1 LNHDA, CDR2 SQIVND (reference sequence). CDR3 residues: CASSIMDRAAQPQHF. The CDR3 region has the DNA TGTGCCAGTAGTATAATGGACAGGGCGGCTCAGCCCCAGCATTTT.

This clone was counted a single time. J is TRBJ2-3 and V is TRBV4-1; 14 positions agree with TRBD2. Germline CDR1 MGHRA, CDR2 YSYEKL. The V segment lost 5 bases and the J segment 4 bases; nucleotides outside the gene matches: 5. CDR3 length: 16 residues. CDR3 nucleotides: TGCGCCAGCAGCTTTCAGACTAGCGGGAGGGCAGATACGCAGTATTTT. Translated: CASSFQTSGRADTQYF.

The chain links TRBV27 to TRBJ2-2; the match to TRBD2 covers 8 bases. V lost 3 bases to trimming and J lost 8 bases; unmatched junction nucleotides: 14. This CDR3 is built from 17 residues. CDR1 and CDR2 (germline): MNHEY, SMNVEV (reference sequence). The CDR3 DNA sequence: TGTGCCAGCAGTTTCAACGGTAGAGCGGGAGAAGGTGGGGAGCTGTTTTTT. Translating gives CASSFNGRAGEGGELFF.

This clone is a singleton in its sample. The CDR3 reads CASSPSGELTGELFF. For the CDR3, the DNA is TGTGCCAGCAGCCCATCCGGAGAGCTCACCGGGGAGCTGTTTTTT. The chain carries TRBV9 and TRBJ2-2; no definite D call. The CDR3 is made up of 15 amino acids. Germline V gene sequence: CDR1 SGDLS, CDR2 YYNGEE. The V end was cut by 4 bases, the J end by 4 bases, with 14 bases between.

The J gene is TRBJ2-2, the V gene TRBV6-5, with D possibly being TRBD1 (6 bases). Trimming took 7 bases from V and 4 from J, leaving 13 bases between them. Germline values: CDR1 MNHEY, CDR2 SVGAGI. The length of the CDR3 is 14 residues. CDR3 sequence reads: CASMLDSVTGELFF. CDR3 DNA: TGTGCCAGCATGTTGGACAGCGTCACCGGGGAGCTGTTTTTT.